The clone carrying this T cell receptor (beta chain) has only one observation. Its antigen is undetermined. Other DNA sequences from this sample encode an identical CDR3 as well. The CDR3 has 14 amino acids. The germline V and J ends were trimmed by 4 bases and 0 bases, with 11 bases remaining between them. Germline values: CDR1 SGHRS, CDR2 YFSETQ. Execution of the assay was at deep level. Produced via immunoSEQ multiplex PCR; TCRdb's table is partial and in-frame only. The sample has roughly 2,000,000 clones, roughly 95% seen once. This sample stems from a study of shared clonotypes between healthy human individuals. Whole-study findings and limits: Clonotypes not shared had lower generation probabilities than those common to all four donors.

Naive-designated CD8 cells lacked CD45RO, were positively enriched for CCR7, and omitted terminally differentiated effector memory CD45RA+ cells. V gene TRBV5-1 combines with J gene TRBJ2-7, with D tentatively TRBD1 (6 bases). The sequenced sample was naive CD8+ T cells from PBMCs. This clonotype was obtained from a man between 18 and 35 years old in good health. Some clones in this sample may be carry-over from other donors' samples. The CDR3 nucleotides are TGCGCCAGCAGCCCCGACAGGAGCTCCTACGAGCAGTACTTC. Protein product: CASSPDRSSYEQYF.